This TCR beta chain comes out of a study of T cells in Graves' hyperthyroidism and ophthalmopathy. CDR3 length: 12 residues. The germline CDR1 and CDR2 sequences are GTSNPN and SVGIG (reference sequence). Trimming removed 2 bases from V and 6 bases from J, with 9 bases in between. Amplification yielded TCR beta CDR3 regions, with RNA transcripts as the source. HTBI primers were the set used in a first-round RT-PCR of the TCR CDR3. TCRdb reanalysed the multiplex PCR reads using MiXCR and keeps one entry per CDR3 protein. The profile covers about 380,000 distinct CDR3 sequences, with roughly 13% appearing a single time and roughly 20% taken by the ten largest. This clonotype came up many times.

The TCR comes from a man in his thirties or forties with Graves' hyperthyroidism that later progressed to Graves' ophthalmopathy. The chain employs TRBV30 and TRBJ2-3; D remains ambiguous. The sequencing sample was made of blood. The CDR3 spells CAWSRYTDTQYF. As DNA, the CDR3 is TGTGCCTGGAGTCGATACACGGATACGCAGTATTTT.